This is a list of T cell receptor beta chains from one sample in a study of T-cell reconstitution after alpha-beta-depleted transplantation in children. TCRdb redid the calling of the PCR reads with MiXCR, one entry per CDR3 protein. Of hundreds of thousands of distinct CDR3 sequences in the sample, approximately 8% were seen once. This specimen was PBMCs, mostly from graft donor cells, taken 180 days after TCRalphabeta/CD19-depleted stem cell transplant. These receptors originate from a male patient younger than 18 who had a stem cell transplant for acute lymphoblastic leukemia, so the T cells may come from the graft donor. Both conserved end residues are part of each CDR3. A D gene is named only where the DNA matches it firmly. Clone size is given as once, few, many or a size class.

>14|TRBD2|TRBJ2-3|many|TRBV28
TGTGCCCGCCGGGGACTAGCTAGCACAGATACGCAGTATTTT
CARRGLASTDTQYF
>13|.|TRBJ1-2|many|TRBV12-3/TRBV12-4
TGTGCCAGCAGTTTAGGGGTGCATGGTGGCTACACCTTC
CASSLGVHGGYTF
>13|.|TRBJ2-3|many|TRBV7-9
TGTGCCAGCAGACTAATCGTAACAGATACGCAGTATTTT
CASRLIVTDTQYF
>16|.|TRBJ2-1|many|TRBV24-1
TGTGCCACCAGTGACCCTGGGGGGCTCCCGGTCGATGAGCAGTTCTTC
CATSDPGGLPVDEQFF
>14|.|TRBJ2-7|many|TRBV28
TGTGCCAGCACTTCGGGAGACAGGGTCTACGAGCAGTACTTC
CASTSGDRVYEQYF
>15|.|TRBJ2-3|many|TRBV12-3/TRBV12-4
TGTGCCAGCAGTTTTGGCGCAGGATACACAGATACGCAGTATTTT
CASSFGAGYTDTQYF
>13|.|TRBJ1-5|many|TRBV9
TGTGCCAGCAGCGCGTGGGGCAATCAGCCCCAGCATTTT
CASSAWGNQPQHF
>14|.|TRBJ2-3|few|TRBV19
TGTGCCAGTAGGGGCAGGGCTATCGCAGATACGCAGTATTTT
CASRGRAIADTQYF
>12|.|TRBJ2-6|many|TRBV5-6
TGTGCCAGCAGGGCTGGGGCCAACGTCCTGACTTTC
CASRAGANVLTF
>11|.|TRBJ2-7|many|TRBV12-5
TGTGCTAGTGGTCACACGAGGGAGCAGTACTTC
CASGHTREQYF
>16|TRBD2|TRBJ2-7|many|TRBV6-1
TGTGCCAGCAGTGGTGGGTTAGCGGGAGCTGGCTACGAGCAGTACTTC
CASSGGLAGAGYEQYF
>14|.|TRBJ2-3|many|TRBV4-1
TGCGCCAGCAGCCAAGCCGGGGCGATAGATACGCAGTATTTT
CASSQAGAIDTQYF
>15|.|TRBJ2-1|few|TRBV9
TGTGCCAGCAGCCCCCCCACCACATTTTACAATGAGCAGTTCTTC
CASSPPTTFYNEQFF
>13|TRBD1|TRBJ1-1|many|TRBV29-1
TGCAGCGTGACCGGACAGGGCGATTCTGAAGCTTTCTTT
CSVTGQGDSEAFF
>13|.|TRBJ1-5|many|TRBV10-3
TGTGCCATCAGGGACCTTCCCAATCAGCCCCAGCATTTT
CAIRDLPNQPQHF
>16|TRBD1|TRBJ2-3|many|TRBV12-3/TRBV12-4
TGTGCCAGCAGTCCGATAACGGACAGGGGTCGAGATACGCAGTATTTT
CASSPITDRGRDTQYF
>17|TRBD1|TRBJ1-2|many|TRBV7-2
TGTGCCAGCAGCTTAGTACAGGGGTCAGGGTCTAAGATCGGCTACACCTTC
CASSLVQGSGSKIGYTF
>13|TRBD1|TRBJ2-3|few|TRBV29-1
TGCAGCGTTGGGGACAGGGGTTTAGATACGCAGTATTTT
CSVGDRGLDTQYF
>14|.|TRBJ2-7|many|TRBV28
TGTGCCAGCAGAACTTATACTCGGGGATACGAGCAGTACTTC
CASRTYTRGYEQYF
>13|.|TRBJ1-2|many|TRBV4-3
TGCGCCAGCAGCCAACAGGGTTACTATGGCTACACCTTC
CASSQQGYYGYTF
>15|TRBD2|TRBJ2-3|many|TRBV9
TGTGCCAGCAGCCAGGAGGGACTAGGGATAGATACGCAGTATTTT
CASSQEGLGIDTQYF
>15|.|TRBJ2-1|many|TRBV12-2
TGTGCAAGTCGCCAGAGGGGGTCCCTCTACAATGAGCAGTTCTTC
CASRQRGSLYNEQFF
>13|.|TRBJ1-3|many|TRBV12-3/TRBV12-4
TGTGCCACCGGCCCTAGCTCTGGAAACACCATATATTTT
CATGPSSGNTIYF
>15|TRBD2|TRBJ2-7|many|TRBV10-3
TGTGCCATCAGTGGGGGACTAGCGGGAGACTACGAGCAGTACTTC
CAISGGLAGDYEQYF
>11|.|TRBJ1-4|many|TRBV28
TGTGCCATCCTCCTTAATGAAAAACTGTTTTTT
CAILLNEKLFF
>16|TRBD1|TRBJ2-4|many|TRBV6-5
TGTGCCAGCAGCTTGCGGGACAGGGCTGCCAAAAACATTCAGTACTTC
CASSLRDRAAKNIQYF
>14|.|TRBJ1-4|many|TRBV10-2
TGCGCCAGCCGAACTACAGGGAACGGCGAAAAACTGTTTTTT
CASRTTGNGEKLFF
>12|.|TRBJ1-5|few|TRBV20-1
TGCAGTGCTAGGCGGACCGGACAGCCCCAGCATTTT
CSARRTGQPQHF
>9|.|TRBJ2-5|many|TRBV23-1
TGCGCCAGTAGACCCACAGGGAACTTC
CASRPTGNF